The present T cell receptor beta chain was sequenced within a study of blood T cells in healthy people across ages. Notes on the study in general: Estimates drawn from one million T cells were deemed to understate diversity.

A word on this clonotype: Antigen: not known.

Primers used in a second PCR of roughly 7 to 11 cycles were a sample-barcoded 5' primer and a J-beta primer mix. TCRdb recomputed calls from the 5' RACE reads with MiXCR, one row per CDR3 protein. The data contain about 1.8 million distinct CDR3 sequences, around 50% of them singletons. Germline lookup yields CDR1 MNHEY and CDR2 SMNVEV (reference sequence). Trimming cost V 0 bases and J 5 bases, with 16 bases left between them. The CDR3 loop spans 16 amino acids. About 9.9 milliliters of peripheral blood were drawn from each donor. The sample was blood. The V call is TRBV27, the J call TRBJ2-5; a possible D gene is TRBD2 (7 bases). The source is a woman aged 40 to 50 in good health. The CDR3 bases are TGTGCCAGCAGTTTATCGTGGGGGGGCGTAAAGGAGACCCAGTACTTC. Translating it yields CASSLSWGGVKETQYF.